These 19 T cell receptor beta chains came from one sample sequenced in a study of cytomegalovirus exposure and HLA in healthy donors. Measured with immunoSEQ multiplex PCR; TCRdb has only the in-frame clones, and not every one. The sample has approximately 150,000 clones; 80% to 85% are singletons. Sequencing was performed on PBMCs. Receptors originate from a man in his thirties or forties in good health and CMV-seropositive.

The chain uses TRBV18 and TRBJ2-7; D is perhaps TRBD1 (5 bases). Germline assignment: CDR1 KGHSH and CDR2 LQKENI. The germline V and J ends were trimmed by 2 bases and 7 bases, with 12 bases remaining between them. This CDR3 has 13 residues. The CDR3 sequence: CASSPGASREQYF. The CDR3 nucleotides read TGTGCCAGCTCACCAGGGGCTTCCCGGGAGCAGTACTTC.

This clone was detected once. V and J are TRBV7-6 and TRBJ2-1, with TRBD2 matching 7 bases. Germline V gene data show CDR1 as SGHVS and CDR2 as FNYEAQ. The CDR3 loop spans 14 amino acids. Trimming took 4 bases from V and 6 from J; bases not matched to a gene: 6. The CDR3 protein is CASSWGGVPNEQFF. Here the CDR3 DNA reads TGTGCCAGCAGCTGGGGGGGAGTCCCCAATGAGCAGTTCTTC. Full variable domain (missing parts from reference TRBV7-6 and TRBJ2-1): GAGVSQSPRYKVTKRGQDVALRCDPISGHVSLYWYRQALGQGPEFLTYFNYEAQQDKSGLPNDRFSAERPEGSISTLTIQRTEQRDSAMYRCASSWGGVPNEQFFGPGTRLTVL.

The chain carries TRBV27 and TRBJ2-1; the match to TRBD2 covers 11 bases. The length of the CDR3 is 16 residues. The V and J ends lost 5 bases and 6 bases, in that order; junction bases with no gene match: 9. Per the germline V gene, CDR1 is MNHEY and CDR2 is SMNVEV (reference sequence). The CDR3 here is CASSPIAGGPVNEQFF. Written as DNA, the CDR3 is TGTGCCAGCAGTCCGATAGCGGGAGGGCCGGTCAATGAGCAGTTCTTC.

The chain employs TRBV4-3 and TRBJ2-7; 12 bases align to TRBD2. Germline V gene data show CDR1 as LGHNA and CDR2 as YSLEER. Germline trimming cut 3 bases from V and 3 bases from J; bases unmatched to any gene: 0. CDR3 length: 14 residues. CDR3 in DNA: TGCGCCAGCAGCCAGACTAGCGGGGGCTACGAGCAGTACTTC. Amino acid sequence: CASSQTSGGYEQYF.

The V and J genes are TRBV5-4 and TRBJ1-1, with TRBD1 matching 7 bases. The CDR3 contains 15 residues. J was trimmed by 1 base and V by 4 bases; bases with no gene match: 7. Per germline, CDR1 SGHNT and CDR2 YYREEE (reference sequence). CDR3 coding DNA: TGTGCCAGCAGCCGCAGACAGGGCGGGAACACTGAAGCTTTCTTT. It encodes CASSRRQGGNTEAFF.

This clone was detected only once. Here the CDR3 reads CASSLIGGTGELFF. CDR3 nucleotide sequence: TGTGCCAGCAGTTTGATAGGGGGCACCGGGGAGCTGTTTTTT. The rearrangement joins TRBV27 to TRBJ2-2; D perhaps matches TRBD1 (6 bases). This CDR3 contains 14 residues. V was cut by 3 bases and J by 4 bases, with 9 bases left in between. Germline V gives CDR1 MNHEY, CDR2 SMNVEV (reference sequence).

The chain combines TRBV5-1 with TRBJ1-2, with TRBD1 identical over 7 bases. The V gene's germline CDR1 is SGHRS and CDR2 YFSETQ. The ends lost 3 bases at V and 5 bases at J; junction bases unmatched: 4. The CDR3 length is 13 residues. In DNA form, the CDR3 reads TGCGCCAGCAGCTCTGGGACAGAGTATGGCTACACCTTC. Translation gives CASSSGTEYGYTF. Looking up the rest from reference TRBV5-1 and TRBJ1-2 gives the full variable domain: KAGVTQTPRYLIKTRGQQVTLSCSPISGHRSVSWYQQTPGQGLQFLFEYFSETQRNKGNFPGRFSGRQFSNSRSEMNVSTLELGDSALYLCASSSGTEYGYTFGSGTRLTVV.

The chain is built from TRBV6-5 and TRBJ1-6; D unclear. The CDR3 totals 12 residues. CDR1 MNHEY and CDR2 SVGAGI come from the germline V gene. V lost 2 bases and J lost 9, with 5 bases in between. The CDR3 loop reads CASSYGGSPLHF. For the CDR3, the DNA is TGTGCCAGCAGTTACGGCGGTTCACCCCTCCACTTT.

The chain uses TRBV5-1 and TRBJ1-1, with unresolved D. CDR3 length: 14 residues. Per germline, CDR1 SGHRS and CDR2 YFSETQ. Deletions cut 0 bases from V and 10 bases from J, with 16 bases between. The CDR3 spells CASSLGVSLGGAFF. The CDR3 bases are TGCGCCAGCAGCTTGGGGGTCAGCTTGGGAGGAGCTTTCTTT.

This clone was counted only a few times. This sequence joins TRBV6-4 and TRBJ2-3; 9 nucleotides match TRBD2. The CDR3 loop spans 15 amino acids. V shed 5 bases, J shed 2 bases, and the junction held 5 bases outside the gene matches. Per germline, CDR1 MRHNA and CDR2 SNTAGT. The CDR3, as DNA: TGTGCCAGCAGTAAGACTAGCGGTTCCACAGATACGCAGTATTTT. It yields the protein CASSKTSGSTDTQYF.

In DNA, the CDR3 is TGTGCCAGCAGCCGGACAGGGGGCAGAGAGACCCAGTACTTC. Its protein product is CASSRTGGRETQYF. The gene calls are TRBV9 and TRBJ2-5; 11 nucleotides match TRBD1. The CDR3 is 14 residues long. Looked up from germline, CDR1 is SGDLS and CDR2 is YYNGEE. V dropped 4 bases and J dropped 4; count of bases not matched to a gene: 3.

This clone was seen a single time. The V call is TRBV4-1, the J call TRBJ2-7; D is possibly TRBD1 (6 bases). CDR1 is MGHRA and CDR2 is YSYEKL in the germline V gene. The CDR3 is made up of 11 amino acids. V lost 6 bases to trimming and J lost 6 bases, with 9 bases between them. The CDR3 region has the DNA TGCGCCAGCAGTAAAGGGGGCGAGCAGTACTTC. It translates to CASSKGGEQYF.

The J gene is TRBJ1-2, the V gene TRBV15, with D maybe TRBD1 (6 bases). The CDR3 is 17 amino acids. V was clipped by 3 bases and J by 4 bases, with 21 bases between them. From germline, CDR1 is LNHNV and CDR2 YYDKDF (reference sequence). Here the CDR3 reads CATSSQTWTVPFYGYTF. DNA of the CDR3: TGTGCCACCAGCAGTCAAACCTGGACAGTTCCTTTCTATGGCTACACCTTC. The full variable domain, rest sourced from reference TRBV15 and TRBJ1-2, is DAMVIQNPRYQVTQFGKPVTLSCSQTLNHNVMYWYQQKSSQAPKLLFHYYDKDFNNEADTPDNFQSRRPNTSFCFLDIRSPGLGDTAMYLCATSSQTWTVPFYGYTFGSGTRLTVV.

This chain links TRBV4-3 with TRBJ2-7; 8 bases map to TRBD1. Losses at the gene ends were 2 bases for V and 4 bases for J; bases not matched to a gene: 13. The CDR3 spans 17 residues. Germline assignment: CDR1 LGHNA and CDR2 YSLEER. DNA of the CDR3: TGCGCCAGCAGCCAAAAACCCCGCGGCAGGGGGCAATACGAGCAGTACTTC. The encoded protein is CASSQKPRGRGQYEQYF.

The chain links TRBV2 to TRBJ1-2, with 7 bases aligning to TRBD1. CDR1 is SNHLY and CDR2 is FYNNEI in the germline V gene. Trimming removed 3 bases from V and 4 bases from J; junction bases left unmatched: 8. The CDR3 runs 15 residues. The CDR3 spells CASSEGQFRSYGYTF. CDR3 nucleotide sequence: TGTGCCAGCAGTGAGGGACAGTTTCGTTCCTATGGCTACACCTTC.

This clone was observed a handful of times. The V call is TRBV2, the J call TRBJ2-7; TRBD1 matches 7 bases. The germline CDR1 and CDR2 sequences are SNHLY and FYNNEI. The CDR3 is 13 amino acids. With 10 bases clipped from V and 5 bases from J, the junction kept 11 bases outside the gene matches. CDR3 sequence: CATTGQVLDEQYF. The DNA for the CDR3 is TGTGCCACCACAGGACAGGTTCTCGACGAGCAGTACTTC.

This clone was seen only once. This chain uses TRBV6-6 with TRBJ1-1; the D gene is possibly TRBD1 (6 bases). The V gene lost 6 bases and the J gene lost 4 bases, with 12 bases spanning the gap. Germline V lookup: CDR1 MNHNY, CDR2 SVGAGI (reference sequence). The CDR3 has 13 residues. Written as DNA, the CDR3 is TGTGCCAGCAGGCCCAACAGGGTCACTGAAGCTTTCTTT. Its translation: CASRPNRVTEAFF.

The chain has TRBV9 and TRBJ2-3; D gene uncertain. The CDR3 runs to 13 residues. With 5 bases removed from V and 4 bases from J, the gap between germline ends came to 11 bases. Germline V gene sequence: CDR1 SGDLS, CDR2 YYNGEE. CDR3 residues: CASSALGADTQYF. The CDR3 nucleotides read TGTGCCAGCAGTGCTCTAGGTGCAGATACGCAGTATTTT.

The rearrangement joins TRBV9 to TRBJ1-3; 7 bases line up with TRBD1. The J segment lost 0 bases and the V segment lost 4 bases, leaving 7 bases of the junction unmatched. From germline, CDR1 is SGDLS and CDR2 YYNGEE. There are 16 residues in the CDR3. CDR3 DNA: TGTGCCAGCAGCCCTCCGGGACAGTTCTCTGGAAACACCATATATTTT. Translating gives CASSPPGQFSGNTIYF. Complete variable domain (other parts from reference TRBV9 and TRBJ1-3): DSGVTQTPKHLITATGQRVTLRCSPRSGDLSVYWYQQSLDQGLQFLIQYYNGEERAKGNILERFSAQQFPDLHSELNLSSLELGDSALYFCASSPPGQFSGNTIYFGEGSWLTVV.